The 3 T cell receptor beta chains presented below share a single source sample, sequenced in a study of OX40 agonist ivuxolimab in advanced cancers. Repertoires were generated with immunoSEQ multiplex PCR, while TCRdb's copy carries only in-frame clones and drops some. The sample consists of 130,000 or so clones, under 95% of them appearing once. Sequenced here: CD4+ or CD8+ T cells sorted from blood, sampled in a trial of the OX40 agonist ivuxolimab. These receptors all stem from an adult with an advanced solid tumor such as melanoma, head and neck, liver or kidney cancer.

J is TRBJ2-2 and V is TRBV25-1; 7 nucleotides match TRBD1. This CDR3 is built from 15 residues. Germline trimming cut 9 bases from V and 7 bases from J; bases unmatched to any gene: 14. The V gene's germline CDR1 is MGHDK and CDR2 SYGVNS. The CDR3 nucleotides read TGTGCCAGTGGGCCCAGGGGGAGTATTGGCGGGGAGCTGTTTTTT. Its translation is CASGPRGSIGGELFF.

The V and J genes are TRBV7-2 and TRBJ1-1, with D possibly TRBD1 on 6 matching bases. This CDR3 is 14 amino acids long. CDR1 is SGHTA, CDR2 FQGNSA, per germline. The V end lost 0 bases, the J end lost 8 bases, and 13 bases lay between the germline ends. The CDR3, as DNA: TGTGCCAGCAGCTTAGCGTGGGGGGCAGGCGAAGCTTTCTTT. Residues: CASSLAWGAGEAFF.

The chain joins TRBV19 to TRBJ1-5; tentative D call: TRBD1 (6 bases). This CDR3 is 14 amino acids long. V lost 5 bases, J lost 4 bases, and 12 bases lay in between. Germline CDR1 is LNHDA and CDR2 is SQIVND (reference sequence). The chain's CDR3 is CASSAQGRNQPQHF. Written as DNA, the CDR3 is TGTGCCAGTAGTGCGCAGGGGAGGAATCAGCCCCAGCATTTT.